These 29 T cell receptor beta chains were sequenced from one sample in a study of blood T cell repertoires in COVID-19. This table comes from immunoSEQ multiplex PCR, and its TCRdb copy is limited to in-frame clones, with some not included. This table has some 190,000 clones, 80% to 90% appearing once. Sequencing was carried out using peripheral blood. These receptors all stem from a human donor with active or convalescent COVID-19. The donor label of this sample is uncertain.

The V call is TRBV4-1, the J call TRBJ1-2; TRBD1 might be the D (6 bases). This CDR3 comprises 14 residues. CDR1 MGHRA and CDR2 YSYEKL come from the germline V gene. The V end lost 0 bases, the J end lost 7 bases, and 12 bases lay between the germline ends. CDR3 nucleotide sequence: TGCGCCAGCAGCCAAGAATGGGGGCAGGGTGGCTACACCTTC. It encodes CASSQEWGQGGYTF.

V and J are TRBV7-2 and TRBJ1-6; a possible D gene is TRBD1 (6 bases). V lost 5 bases to trimming and J lost 8 bases, with 13 bases between them. CDR1 is SGHTA, CDR2 FQGNSA, per germline. The CDR3 length is 14 residues. The CDR3 region has the DNA TGTGCCAGCAGCCCCAGGGGTCACGATTCACCCCTCCACTTT. Its protein product is CASSPRGHDSPLHF.

In DNA form, the CDR3 reads TGTGCCAGCAGTCTACGGGCGGCGGGAGGGAACAATGAGCAGTTCTTC. Amino acids: CASSLRAAGGNNEQFF. The chain is built from TRBV7-6 and TRBJ2-1; 9 bases are shared with TRBD2. CDR1 SGHVS and CDR2 FNYEAQ come from the germline V gene. The CDR3 has 16 residues. V was clipped by 6 bases and J by 5 bases; unmatched bases: 11. Filled out from reference TRBV7-6 and TRBJ2-1, the complete variable domain reads GAGVSQSPRYKVTKRGQDVALRCDPISGHVSLYWYRQALGQGPEFLTYFNYEAQQDKSGLPNDRFSAERPEGSISTLTIQRTEQRDSAMYRCASSLRAAGGNNEQFFGPGTRLTVL.

Comments on this clone: One junction end does not reproduce the germline sequence, and a read error may be involved. In the same sample, other DNA sequences code for this CDR3. CDR3 in DNA: TGTGCCAGCAGTTTATTCGGGGAGACTCAGTACTTC. Protein sequence: CASSLFGETQYF. The chain carries TRBV28 and TRBJ2-5, with a weak D call TRBD2 (5 bases). The CDR3 extends over 12 amino acids. The germline V gene encodes CDR1 MDHEN and CDR2 SYDVKM.

This chain uses TRBV28 with TRBJ1-1, with 8 bases identical to TRBD1. The V segment lost 6 bases and the J segment 1 base; nucleotides outside the gene matches: 4. Germline loops: CDR1 MDHEN, CDR2 SYDVKM. This CDR3 comprises 14 residues. The CDR3 DNA follows: TGTGCCAGCAGACCCGGGACAGGGAACACTGAAGCTTTCTTT. Its protein product is CASRPGTGNTEAFF.

The chain is built from TRBV3-1 (or the pseudogene TRBV3-2) and TRBJ2-7; D not resolved. The CDR3 has 13 amino acids. V shed 4 bases and J shed 5 bases, with 12 bases lying between them. In germline, CDR1 is LGHDT, CDR2 YNNKEL (reference sequence). The chain's CDR3 is CASSPISPHEQYF. The CDR3 DNA sequence: TGTGCCAGCAGCCCTATCTCACCCCACGAGCAGTACTTC.

The gene calls are TRBV12-3 or TRBV12-4 and TRBJ1-4, with D unresolved. V was shortened by 3 bases and J by 8 bases, with 10 bases between the two germline ends. The CDR3 sequence is 13 residues long. CDR3 residues: CASSFTLQEKLFF. The CDR3 coding sequence is TGTGCCAGCAGTTTTACCCTCCAGGAAAAACTGTTTTTT.

The rearrangement uses TRBV5-6 and TRBJ1-1; 7 bases are a match to TRBD1. The length of the CDR3 is 14 residues. The germline gives CDR1 SGHDT, CDR2 YYEEEE. V was pared by 4 bases and J by 4 bases, with 7 bases of the junction left unmatched. CDR3 DNA: TGTGCCAGCAGCAACAGGGGACGGGGCACTGAAGCTTTCTTT. Amino acid sequence: CASSNRGRGTEAFF.

CDR3 sequence (DNA): TGTGCCAGCAGCCGACGACAGGGAGATTACGAGCAGTACTTC. It codes for CASSRRQGDYEQYF. The rearrangement joins TRBV3-1 (or the pseudogene TRBV3-2) to TRBJ2-7, with 7 bases fitting TRBD1. The CDR3 totals 14 residues. Germline V CDR1 and CDR2: LGHDT, YNNKEL (reference sequence). V gave up 4 bases and J gave up 4 bases; unmatched junction bases: 7.

V usage is TRBV11-3 and J usage is TRBJ2-1; D possibly corresponds to TRBD2 (5 bases). CDR3 length: 15 residues. The V gene's germline CDR1 is SGHNT and CDR2 YENEEA. V dropped 1 base and J dropped 6 bases, with 13 bases sitting between them. CDR3 loop: CASSLAGNRPNEQFF. For the CDR3, the DNA is TGTGCCAGCAGCTTAGCCGGGAATCGGCCCAATGAGCAGTTCTTC.

The chain carries TRBV27 and TRBJ2-3, with D possibly matching TRBD1 (6 bases). This CDR3 contains 17 residues. CDR1 and CDR2 (germline): MNHEY, SMNVEV (reference sequence). V was clipped by 7 bases and J by 0 bases, with 20 bases between them. The CDR3 protein is CASTPWGQASSTDTQYF. For the CDR3, the DNA is TGTGCCAGCACTCCCTGGGGACAAGCCTCTAGCACAGATACGCAGTATTTT.

There are many counts of this clone. The chain is built from TRBV18 and TRBJ1-4, with 8 positions matching TRBD1. This CDR3 has 18 residues. Unmatched junction bases numbered 12, after V lost 6 bases and J lost 0 bases. Germline V gene lookup returns CDR1 KGHSH and CDR2 LQKENI. This CDR3 reads CASSETPGGAATNEKLFF. CDR3 coding DNA: TGTGCCAGCTCCGAGACCCCAGGGGGCGCGGCAACTAATGAAAAACTGTTTTTT.

CDR3 residues: CASRTTGEQYF. The CDR3 coding sequence is TGTGCCAGCAGGACCACGGGCGAGCAGTACTTC. The J gene is TRBJ2-7, the V gene TRBV27; D uncertain. Deletions cut 6 bases from V and 6 bases from J, with 9 bases between. CDR1 is MNHEY, CDR2 SMNVEV, per germline (reference sequence). The CDR3 sequence is 11 residues long.

The genes are TRBV5-4 and TRBJ2-4; D may be TRBD2 (6 bases). CDR1 is SGHNT and CDR2 is YYREEE in the germline V gene (reference sequence). With 0 bases removed from V and 3 bases from J, the gap between germline ends came to 16 bases. The CDR3 has 17 amino acids. The CDR3 loop is CASSLARLDVGKNIQYF. CDR3 DNA sequence: TGTGCCAGCAGCTTGGCCCGACTAGACGTTGGCAAAAACATTCAGTACTTC.

The V call is TRBV28, the J call TRBJ1-5; weak D call: TRBD1 (6 bases). From germline, CDR1 is MDHEN and CDR2 SYDVKM. V was trimmed by 7 bases and J by 6 bases, leaving 13 bases between them. The CDR3 runs 13 residues. Here the CDR3 reads CASKRGFVQPQHF. DNA of the CDR3: TGTGCCAGCAAAAGGGGGTTTGTTCAGCCCCAGCATTTT.

The rearrangement uses TRBV28 and TRBJ2-1; D unresolved. CDR1 is MDHEN, CDR2 SYDVKM, per germline. There are 14 residues in the CDR3. V shed 5 bases and J shed 4 bases, with 12 bases lying between them. The CDR3 loop is CASSPETLYNEQFF. The CDR3 nucleotides are TGTGCCAGCAGTCCCGAGACTCTTTACAATGAGCAGTTCTTC.

The chain carries TRBV28 and TRBJ2-7, with D possibly being TRBD1 (5 bases). This CDR3 is 14 amino acids long. Germline CDR1 reads MDHEN; CDR2 reads SYDVKM. Trimming took off 1 base at V and 2 bases at J, with 9 bases between the two ends. The DNA for the CDR3 is TGTGCCAGCAGTTTATCCAGGGCCCCCTACGAGCAGTACTTC. Its protein product is CASSLSRAPYEQYF.

The count of this clone is one. The V gene is TRBV5-1, the J gene TRBJ2-7, with 10 bases lining up with TRBD1. There are 14 residues in the CDR3. V lost 4 bases, J lost 3 bases, and 4 bases stayed unmatched. Germline-derived CDR1 and CDR2 are SGHRS and YFSETQ. CDR3 residues: CASSTGTGVYEQYF. Here the CDR3 DNA reads TGCGCCAGCAGCACCGGGACAGGGGTCTACGAGCAGTACTTC. Looking up the rest from reference TRBV5-1 and TRBJ2-7 gives the full variable domain: KAGVTQTPRYLIKTRGQQVTLSCSPISGHRSVSWYQQTPGQGLQFLFEYFSETQRNKGNFPGRFSGRQFSNSRSEMNVSTLELGDSALYLCASSTGTGVYEQYFGPGTRLTVT.

The J gene is TRBJ2-3, the V gene TRBV29-1; 12 bases agree with TRBD2. V lost 4 bases and J lost 6; bases outside the gene matches: 5. The CDR3 has 14 amino acids. Germline V gene data show CDR1 as SQVTM and CDR2 as ANQGSEA. This CDR3 is CSVVPSGRGDTQYF. CDR3 DNA sequence: TGCAGCGTTGTTCCTAGCGGGAGGGGTGATACGCAGTATTTT.

The chain uses TRBV7-3 and TRBJ2-5, with TRBD1 matching over 8 bases. V was clipped by 5 bases and J by 4 bases; unmatched bases: 6. The CDR3 sequence is 14 residues long. Germline values: CDR1 SGHTA, CDR2 FQGTGA. This CDR3 reads CASSRQGLGETQYF. For the CDR3, the DNA is TGTGCCAGCAGCCGACAGGGGCTCGGAGAGACCCAGTACTTC.

V gene TRBV19 combines with J gene TRBJ2-4; weak D call: TRBD1 (5 bases). The V gene's germline CDR1 is LNHDA and CDR2 SQIVND (reference sequence). Trimming shortened V by 7 bases and J by 4 bases, and 17 bases separated the two germline ends. This CDR3 contains 15 residues. This CDR3 reads CASTQLRTSKNIQYF. The CDR3 DNA follows: TGTGCCAGTACACAACTTCGGACAAGTAAAAACATTCAGTACTTC. The variable domain in full, with the rest retrieved from reference TRBV19 and TRBJ2-4, is DGGITQSPKYLFRKEGQNVTLSCEQNLNHDAMYWYRQDPGQGLRLIYYSQIVNDFQKGDIAEGYSVSREKKESFPLTVTSAQKNPTAFYLCASTQLRTSKNIQYFGAGTRLSVL.

The gene calls are TRBV29-1 and TRBJ2-3; 11 nucleotides agree with TRBD2. Per the germline V gene, CDR1 is SQVTM and CDR2 is ANQGSEA. CDR3 length: 15 residues. The ends lost 6 bases at V and 2 bases at J; junction bases unmatched: 7. The CDR3 bases are TGCAGCGTCATGACTAGCGGGACTTACACAGATACGCAGTATTTT. This encodes CSVMTSGTYTDTQYF.

The rearrangement links TRBV30 to TRBJ2-1; 11 nucleotides match TRBD2. In germline, CDR1 is GTSNPN, CDR2 SVGIG (reference sequence). This CDR3 comprises 15 residues. With 5 bases clipped from V and 4 bases from J, the junction kept 7 bases outside the gene matches. The CDR3, as DNA: TGTGCCTGGGGACCTGGGACTAGCGGATACAATGAGCAGTTCTTC. It codes for CAWGPGTSGYNEQFF.

The J gene is TRBJ2-5, the V gene TRBV14; 11 nucleotides match TRBD2. The CDR3 spans 20 residues. Trimming at V came to 3 bases and at J to 2 bases, leaving 17 bases not matched to a gene. CDR1 is SGHDN and CDR2 is FVKESK in the germline V gene. The CDR3: CASSHISGRASLALQETQYF. The CDR3 region has the DNA TGTGCCAGCAGCCACATTAGCGGGAGGGCCAGTCTAGCACTGCAAGAGACCCAGTACTTC.

The chain recombines TRBV11-2 with TRBJ1-5, with TRBD1 matching over 9 bases. Looked up from germline, CDR1 is SGHAT and CDR2 is FQNNGV. This CDR3 region has 15 residues. V lost 0 bases and J lost 4; bases outside the gene matches: 1. The CDR3 protein is CASSLEGTGNQPQHF. DNA for the CDR3: TGTGCCAGCAGCTTAGAGGGGACAGGGAATCAGCCCCAGCATTTT.

The chain carries TRBV7-9 and TRBJ1-2, with 11 bases fitting TRBD1. V trimming: 5 bases; J trimming: 5 bases; junction bases outside the gene matches: 7. Germline assignment: CDR1 SEHNR and CDR2 FQNEAQ (reference sequence). The CDR3 runs to 15 residues. The CDR3 reads CASSPSGTGGYGYTF. The CDR3 DNA follows: TGTGCCAGCAGCCCCTCCGGGACAGGGGGGTATGGCTACACCTTC. Complete variable domain (other parts from reference TRBV7-9 and TRBJ1-2): DTGVSQNPRHKITKRGQNVTFRCDPISEHNRLYWYRQTLGQGPEFLTYFQNEAQLEKSRLLSDRFSAERPKGSFSTLEIQRTEQGDSAMYLCASSPSGTGGYGYTFGSGTRLTVV.

The chain uses TRBV28 and TRBJ2-5; D unclear. This CDR3 is 16 amino acids long. V was pared by 2 bases and J by 0 bases, with 13 bases between. Germline V gene lookup returns CDR1 MDHEN and CDR2 SYDVKM. CDR3 nucleotide sequence: TGTGCCAGCAGTTTAGACTCCGAAGCGTACCAAGAGACCCAGTACTTC. This codes for CASSLDSEAYQETQYF.

This clone was detected a few times. This chain links TRBV30 with TRBJ2-7; 12 bases match TRBD1. Looked up from germline, CDR1 is GTSNPN and CDR2 is SVGIG (reference sequence). This CDR3 spans 15 amino acids. Trimming took 0 bases from V and 4 from J; bases not matched to a gene: 4. CDR3 amino acids: CAWSVGTGGGYEQYF. CDR3 nucleotide sequence: TGTGCCTGGAGTGTCGGGACAGGGGGCGGATACGAGCAGTACTTC.

V is TRBV5-1 and J is TRBJ1-6, with 11 bases lining up with TRBD1. Germline assignment: CDR1 SGHRS and CDR2 YFSETQ. The CDR3 has 16 amino acids. The J segment lost 7 bases and the V segment lost 0 bases, leaving 3 bases of the junction unmatched. The CDR3 here is CASSLAGQGDNSPLHF. CDR3 DNA sequence: TGCGCCAGCAGCTTGGCGGGACAGGGGGACAATTCACCCCTCCACTTT.